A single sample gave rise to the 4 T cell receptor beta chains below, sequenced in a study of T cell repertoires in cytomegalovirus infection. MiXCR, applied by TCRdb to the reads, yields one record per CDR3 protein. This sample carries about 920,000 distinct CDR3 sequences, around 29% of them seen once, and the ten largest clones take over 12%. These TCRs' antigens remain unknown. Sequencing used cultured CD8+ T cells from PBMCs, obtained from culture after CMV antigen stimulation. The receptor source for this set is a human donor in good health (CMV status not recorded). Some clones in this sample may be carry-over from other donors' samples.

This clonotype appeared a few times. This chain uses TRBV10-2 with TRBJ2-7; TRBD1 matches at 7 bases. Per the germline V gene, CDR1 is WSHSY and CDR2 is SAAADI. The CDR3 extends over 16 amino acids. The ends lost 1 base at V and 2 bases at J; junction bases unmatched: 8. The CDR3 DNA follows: TGCGCCAGCAGTGAGTTGGGGGACAGTCCGACCTACGAGCAGTACTTC. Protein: CASSELGDSPTYEQYF.

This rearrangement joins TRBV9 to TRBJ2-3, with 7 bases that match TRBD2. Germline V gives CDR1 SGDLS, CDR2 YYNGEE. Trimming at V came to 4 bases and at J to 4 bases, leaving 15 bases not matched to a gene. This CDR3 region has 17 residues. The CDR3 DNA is TGTGCCAGCAGCTTAACCTCCTTGGGCGGGGGAGCAGATACGCAGTATTTT. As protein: CASSLTSLGGGADTQYF.

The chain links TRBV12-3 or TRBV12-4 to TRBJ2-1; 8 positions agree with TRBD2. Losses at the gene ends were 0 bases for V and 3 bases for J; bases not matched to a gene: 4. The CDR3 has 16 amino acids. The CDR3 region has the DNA TGTGCCAGCAGTTTAGCGATTAGCGGGGTCTACAATGAGCAGTTCTTC. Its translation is CASSLAISGVYNEQFF.

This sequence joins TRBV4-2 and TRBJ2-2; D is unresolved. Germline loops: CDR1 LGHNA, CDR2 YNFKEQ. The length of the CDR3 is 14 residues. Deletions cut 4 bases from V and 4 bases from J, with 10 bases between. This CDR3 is CASSPQLFTGELFF. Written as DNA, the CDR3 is TGTGCCAGCAGCCCGCAGCTCTTCACCGGGGAGCTGTTTTTT.